These T cell receptor beta chains were read from a single sample in a study of shared clonotypes between healthy human individuals. Libraries were prepared by immunoSEQ multiplex PCR; TCRdb keeps only in-frame clonotypes and omits some of them. The repertoire has around 1 million clones, about 80% of them found once; the top ten carry roughly 1.5%. The sample taken for sequencing was memory CD4+ T cells sorted from blood. The receptors were sampled from a man in his late teens or twenties in good health. CDR3s include the opening cysteine and the closing phenylalanine or tryptophan. A D gene is named only where the DNA matches it firmly. Not all rows give a size; the values are once, few, many and, for expanded clones, a class.

>18|-|TRBD2|TRBV2|TRBJ2-3
TGTGCCAGCAGCGAACTAGCGGGAGGAGGGAGCCGCACAGATACGCAGTATTTT
CASSELAGGGSRTDTQYF
>15|-|-|TRBV5-1|TRBJ2-7
TGCGCCAGCAGCTTAGGGGGTCTAGCCTCCTACGAGCAGTACTTC
CASSLGGLASYEQYF
>14|once|-|TRBV7-9|TRBJ1-6
TGTGCCAGCAGCTTAGCAGAGGGGGGCTCACCCCTCCACTTT
CASSLAEGGSPLHF
>19|-|TRBD2|TRBV2|TRBJ2-2
TGTGCCAGCAGTGAAGCCCAAATGCTAGCGGCCACGAACACCGGGGAGCTGTTTTTT
CASSEAQMLAATNTGELFF
>15|-|TRBD1|TRBV5-4|TRBJ1-4
TGTGCCAGCAGCTCTGGACAGGGGGGAGGCGAAAAACTGTTTTTT
CASSSGQGGGEKLFF
>13|-|-|TRBV10-1|TRBJ2-5
TGCGCCACTGCCGAGAGGGTAACGGAGACCCAGTACTTC
CATAERVTETQYF
>13|few|-|TRBV10-3|TRBJ1-1
TGTGCCATCAGTGGGTCGACGGACGGACAAGCTTTCTTT
CAISGSTDGQAFF
>13|-|-|TRBV28|TRBJ1-2
TGTGCCAGCAGTTTTTCTTGGGGAGCTGGCTACACCTTC
CASSFSWGAGYTF
>14|-|TRBD1|TRBV6-5|TRBJ2-5
TGTGCCAGCAGCCGGGGACAGGTCCAAGAGACCCAGTACTTC
CASSRGQVQETQYF
>14|-|-|TRBV10-3|TRBJ2-2
TGTGCCATCAGGGGGGTCTCCCCCACCGGGGAGCTGTTTTTT
CAIRGVSPTGELFF
>13|-|TRBD1|TRBV5-4|TRBJ2-7
TGTGCCAGCGGGGACAGGGCGACCTACGAGCAGTACTTC
CASGDRATYEQYF
>11|-|-|TRBV29-1|TRBJ2-7
TGCAGCGTTATTCTGGGGAACGAGCAGTACTTC
CSVILGNEQYF
>13|-|TRBD1|TRBV30|TRBJ2-1
TGTGCCTGGGGGGACAGCCTCTACAATGAGCAGTTCTTC
CAWGDSLYNEQFF
>17|-|TRBD2|TRBV2|TRBJ2-7
TGTGCCAGCAGCATAGGACTTAGCGGGAGGATCGCCTACGAGCAGTACTTC
CASSIGLSGRIAYEQYF
>14|-|TRBD1|TRBV10-3|TRBJ1-1
TGTGCCACCGCCGGACAGGTCCTAACCACTGAAGCTTTCTTT
CATAGQVLTTEAFF
>12|few|-|TRBV6-6|TRBJ1-4
TGTGCCACGGACAGCCCGAATGAAAAACTGTTTTTT
CATDSPNEKLFF
>18|-|TRBD1|TRBV10-3|TRBJ1-3
TGTGCCATCACCGCGGACAGGGGCTTGGTTAGTACTGGAAACACCATATATTTT
CAITADRGLVSTGNTIYF
>14|-|TRBD2|TRBV29-1|TRBJ2-3
TGCAGCGCCCGGGGACTAGCGGGAGGGGATACGCAGTATTTT
CSARGLAGGDTQYF
>13|-|-|TRBV14|TRBJ2-7
TGTGCCAGCAGCCAAGATGGCCCTTACGAGCAGTACTTC
CASSQDGPYEQYF
>15|-|-|TRBV7-2|TRBJ2-2
TGTGCCAGCACCTCTCGCGGAGTGAACACCGGGGAGCTGTTTTTT
CASTSRGVNTGELFF
>15|-|-|TRBV4-1|TRBJ2-3
TGCGCCAGCAGCCCTCCGAGCGGCCGAACAGATACGCAGTATTTT
CASSPPSGRTDTQYF
>13|-|-|TRBV21-1|TRBJ1-2
TGTGCCAGTCCGACAGGCCTTAACTATGGCTACACCTTC
CASPTGLNYGYTF
>15|-|-|TRBV5-1|TRBJ2-3
TGCGCCAGCAGCTTGGGACACAAATTCACAGATACGCAGTATTTT
CASSLGHKFTDTQYF
>12|many|-|TRBV10-3|TRBJ2-3
TGTGCCATCAGGGGGTCGGGGGATACGCAGTATTTT
CAIRGSGDTQYF
>12|few|-|TRBV9|TRBJ2-2
TGTGCCAGCAGCGTAGATGCCGGGGAGCTGTTTTTT
CASSVDAGELFF
>12|-|-|TRBV6-5|TRBJ1-2
TGTGCCAGCAGGGATTTCGGCTATGGCTACACCTTC
CASRDFGYGYTF
>13|-|TRBD1|TRBV2|TRBJ2-5
TGTGCCAGCAGTGCGACAGGGTCAAAGACCCAGTACTTC
CASSATGSKTQYF
>12|-|-|TRBV2|TRBJ1-4
TGTGCCGGACGGGACATGGTCGAAAAACTGTTTTTT
CAGRDMVEKLFF
>13|many|-|TRBV27|TRBJ1-5
TGTGCCAGCAGTTTCCGGCAGGATCAGCCCCAGCATTTT
CASSFRQDQPQHF
>14|-|-|TRBV9|TRBJ2-2
TGTGCCAGCAGCGTAAATGACGGTCTCGGGGAGCTGTTTTTT
CASSVNDGLGELFF
>15|few|-|TRBV11-1|TRBJ2-5
TGTGCCAGCAGCCTCAAGGGCACGGTACAAGAGACCCAGTACTTC
CASSLKGTVQETQYF
>15|-|TRBD2|TRBV7-6|TRBJ2-7
TGTGCCAGCAGCTCCCCGACTAGCGGGATGGGCGAGCAGTACTTC
CASSSPTSGMGEQYF
>14|-|-|TRBV25-1|TRBJ1-6
TGTGCCAGCACCCTGGGATCCTATAATTCACCCCTCCACTTT
CASTLGSYNSPLHF
>14|-|-|TRBV30|TRBJ1-2
TGTGCCTGGAGGGCGGCAAGGACAGCCTATGGCTACACCTTC
CAWRAARTAYGYTF
>14|-|-|TRBV6-4|TRBJ1-1
TGTGCCAGCAGCGTCACAGGGATGGACACTGAAGCTTTCTTT
CASSVTGMDTEAFF
>14|-|-|TRBV7-2|TRBJ2-1
TGTGCCAGCAGCTTTTCCTTGGGGCTGAATGAGCAGTTCTTC
CASSFSLGLNEQFF
>12|-|TRBD1|TRBV10-3|TRBJ2-7
TGTGCCATCAGTGAGAGGGGGACAGGGCAGTACTTC
CAISERGTGQYF
>12|-|-|TRBV7-2|TRBJ2-5
TGTGCCAGCAGGTTAGCTGGAGAGACCCAGTACTTC
CASRLAGETQYF
>14|many|TRBD2|TRBV7-6|TRBJ2-1
TGTGCCAGCAGCTCTAGCGGGACTCACAATGAGCAGTTCTTC
CASSSSGTHNEQFF
>12|-|-|TRBV30|TRBJ1-3
TGTGCCTGGAGTGTAGGGGGAAACACCATATATTTT
CAWSVGGNTIYF
>15|few|TRBD2|TRBV10-3|TRBJ2-3
TGTGCCGCTTCGGGCCAGCGGGGGTATACAGATACGCAGTATTTT
CAASGQRGYTDTQYF
>12|-|-|TRBV29-1|TRBJ1-2
TGCAGCGTTGGGGGTCTTGGCTATGGCTACACCTTC
CSVGGLGYGYTF
>14|-|TRBD1|TRBV6-1|TRBJ2-6
TGTGCCAGCAATACAGGGGCGGGGGCCAACGTCCTGACTTTC
CASNTGAGANVLTF
>13|few|-|TRBV6-6|TRBJ1-1
TGTGCCAGCAGTTACTCGAAGGTTGTTGAAGCTTTCTTT
CASSYSKVVEAFF
>14|once|-|TRBV2|TRBJ1-2
TGTGCCAGCAGTGAAGCGAGAACTGGGCGTGGCTACACCTTC
CASSEARTGRGYTF
>14|-|TRBD1|TRBV5-4|TRBJ2-7
TGTGCCAGCAGCCAACCGGGACAGAGGTACGAGCAGTACTTC
CASSQPGQRYEQYF
>11|-|-|TRBV2|TRBJ1-2
TGTGCCAGCAGTGATCGCTATGGCTACACCTTC
CASSDRYGYTF
>15|-|TRBD2|TRBV6-5|TRBJ2-4
TGTGCCAGCAGCTCCCGACTAGCTGGAGGGGACATTCAGTACTTC
CASSSRLAGGDIQYF
>13|-|-|TRBV10-2|TRBJ2-6
TGCGCCAGCAGTGAGACTGGGGCCAACGTCCTGACTTTC
CASSETGANVLTF
>14|-|-|TRBV28|TRBJ1-5
TGTGCCAGCACGAGGGGCAGGGTTGGTCAGCCCCAGCATTTT
CASTRGRVGQPQHF
>17|once|-|TRBV28|TRBJ1-5
TGTGCCAGCAGTTTGGCCAGGGGCACTAGGCAGGGACAGCCCCAGCATTTT
CASSLARGTRQGQPQHF
>15|-|-|TRBV5-1|TRBJ1-5
TGCGCCAGCAGCATTGGGACGGATAGCAATCAGCCCCAGCATTTT
CASSIGTDSNQPQHF
>13|few|-|TRBV10-3|TRBJ1-4
TGTGCCATCAGTGACACCCCTAATGAAAAACTGTTTTTT
CAISDTPNEKLFF
>13|-|TRBD1|TRBV2|TRBJ1-1
TGTGCCAGCAGAGGACAGGGAGAGGCTGAAGCTTTCTTT
CASRGQGEAEAFF
>13|-|TRBD1|TRBV5-8|TRBJ2-7
TGTGCCAGCAGCCCGGACAGGTTCTACGAGCAGTACTTC
CASSPDRFYEQYF
>17|-|-|TRBV18|TRBJ1-3
TGTGCCAGCTCACACGAGGGTACAGGATCCTCTGGAAACACCATATATTTT
CASSHEGTGSSGNTIYF
>11|-|-|TRBV30|TRBJ1-1
TGTGCCTCGAACCGGGGGCTTGGGGCTTTCTTT
CASNRGLGAFF